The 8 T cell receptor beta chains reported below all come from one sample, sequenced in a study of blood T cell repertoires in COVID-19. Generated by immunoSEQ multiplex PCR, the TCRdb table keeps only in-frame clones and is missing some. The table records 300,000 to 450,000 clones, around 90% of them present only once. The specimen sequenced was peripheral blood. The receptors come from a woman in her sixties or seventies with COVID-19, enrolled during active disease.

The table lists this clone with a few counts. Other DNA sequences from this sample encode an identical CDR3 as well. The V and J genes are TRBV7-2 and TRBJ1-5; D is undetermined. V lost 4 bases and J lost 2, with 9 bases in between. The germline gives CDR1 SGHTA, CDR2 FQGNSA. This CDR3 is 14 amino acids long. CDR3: CASSSRRGNQPQHF. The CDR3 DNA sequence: TGTGCCAGCAGCTCCCGACGGGGCAATCAGCCCCAGCATTTT.

CDR3 bases: TGTGCCAGCAGCTTAGATCGGGTCGATGAGCAGTTCTTC. Its protein product is CASSLDRVDEQFF. The V and J genes are TRBV7-9 and TRBJ2-1; D remains ambiguous. Trimming took off 1 base at V and 8 bases at J, with 9 bases between the two ends. This CDR3 is 13 amino acids long. Germline values: CDR1 SEHNR, CDR2 FQNEAQ (reference sequence).

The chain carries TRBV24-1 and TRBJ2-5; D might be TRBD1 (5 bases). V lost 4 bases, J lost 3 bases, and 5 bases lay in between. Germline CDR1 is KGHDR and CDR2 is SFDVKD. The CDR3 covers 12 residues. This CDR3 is CATSDREETQYF. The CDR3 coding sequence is TGTGCCACCAGTGACAGGGAAGAGACCCAGTACTTC.

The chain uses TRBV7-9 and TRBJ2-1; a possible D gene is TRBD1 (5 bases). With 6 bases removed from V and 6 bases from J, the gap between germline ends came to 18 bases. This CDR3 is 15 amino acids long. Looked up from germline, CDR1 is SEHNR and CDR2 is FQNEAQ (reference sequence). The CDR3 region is CASSKGYPTINEQFF. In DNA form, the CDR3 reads TGTGCCAGCAGTAAGGGGTATCCCACAATCAATGAGCAGTTCTTC.

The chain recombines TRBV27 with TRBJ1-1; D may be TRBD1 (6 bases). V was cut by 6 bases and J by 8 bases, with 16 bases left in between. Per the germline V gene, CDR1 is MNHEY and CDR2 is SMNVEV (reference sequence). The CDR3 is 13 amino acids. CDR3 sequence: CASRPRGRLEAFF. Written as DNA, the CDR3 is TGTGCCAGCAGACCCAGGGGTAGGCTCGAAGCTTTCTTT.

CDR3 sequence reads: CASSPLGQWGTEAFF. The CDR3 DNA follows: TGTGCCAGCTCACCCCTGGGACAGTGGGGAACTGAAGCTTTCTTT. V is TRBV18 and J is TRBJ1-1, with 7 bases lining up with TRBD1. Per the germline V gene, CDR1 is KGHSH and CDR2 is LQKENI. J gave up 5 bases and V 3 bases, and 9 bases lay outside the gene matches. The CDR3 loop spans 15 amino acids.

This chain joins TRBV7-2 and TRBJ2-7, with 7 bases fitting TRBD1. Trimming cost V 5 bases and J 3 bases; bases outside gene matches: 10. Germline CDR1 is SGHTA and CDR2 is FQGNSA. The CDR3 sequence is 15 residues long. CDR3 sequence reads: CASSPVGDSHYEQYF. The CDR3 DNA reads TGTGCCAGCAGCCCGGTAGGGGACAGCCACTACGAGCAGTACTTC.

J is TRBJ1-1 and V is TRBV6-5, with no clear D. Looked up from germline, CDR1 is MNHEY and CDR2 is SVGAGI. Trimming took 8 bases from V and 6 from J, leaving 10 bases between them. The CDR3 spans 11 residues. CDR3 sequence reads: CASRRVAEAFF. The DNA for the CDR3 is TGTGCCAGCCGACGGGTGGCTGAAGCTTTCTTT.